This T cell receptor (beta chain) comes out of a study of beta chain features in type 1 diabetes. This clone has more than one count but fewer than ten. Its specificity is not known. The CDR3 spans 14 residues. After removal of 5 bases from V and 7 bases from J, the junction contained 7 bases not matched to a gene. The germline gives CDR1 SGHTA, CDR2 FQGTGA. The isolated RNA, all of it, was reverse transcribed, so expressed TCRB transcripts were what got sequenced. Sequencing used immunoSEQ multiplex PCR; TCRdb keeps in-frame clones, though not all of them. The data hold 500,000 to 700,000 clones, with 15% to 17% observed a single time. Study results and caveats: All four CD4+ subsets of Type 1 diabetes patients contained TCRB CDR3s that were moderately but significantly shorter. PCR could preferentially amplify shorter templates, alike in patients and controls.

The authors sorted CD4+ naive, central memory, regulatory and stem cell-like memory cells via CD45RO/CCR7/CD25/CD127/CD95/CD27. Sequenced: naive CD4+ T cells from blood. The J gene is TRBJ2-1, the V gene TRBV7-3; 8 nucleotides line up with TRBD2. The clonotype comes from a man in his late teens or twenties in good health. The CDR3 nucleotides are TGTGCCAGCAGCCAGACTAGCGTTGGTAATGAGCAGTTCTTC. Translating gives CASSQTSVGNEQFF.